The 4 T cell receptor beta chains below were found in one sample sequenced in a study of CD4 and CD8 cells across lung adenocarcinoma regions. TCRdb independently ran MiXCR on the PCR reads; one entry per CDR3 protein. The data contain approximately 3,700 distinct CDR3 sequences, roughly 64% of them singletons. The sequencing input was CD8+ T cells from the margin of a lung tumor. These receptor sequences come from a female donor with lung adenocarcinoma. The CD4 and CD8 labels of this study may be unreliable.

The chain combines TRBV27 with TRBJ2-7; 13 nucleotides line up with TRBD2. Germline V gene lookup returns CDR1 MNHEY and CDR2 SMNVEV (reference sequence). This CDR3 is 17 amino acids long. Trimming took 5 bases from V and 0 from J; bases not matched to a gene: 7. The CDR3 spells CASSPPTSGGISYEQYF. Written as DNA, the CDR3 is TGTGCCAGCAGTCCGCCGACTAGCGGGGGGATCTCCTACGAGCAGTACTTC.

V is TRBV12-3 or TRBV12-4 and J is TRBJ1-1; D gene uncertain. The CDR3 runs to 14 residues. V gave up 6 bases and J gave up 2 bases, with 13 bases separating them. CDR3 sequence (DNA): TGTGCCAGCAGCCCCCGAGAGGCAAACACTGAAGCTTTCTTT. Residues: CASSPREANTEAFF.

This clonotype was found a few times. J is TRBJ2-1 and V is TRBV6-1, with 10 bases lining up with TRBD2. The CDR3 is 15 amino acids. J lost 3 bases, V lost 7 bases, and 6 bases had no gene match. CDR1 is MNHNS, CDR2 SASEGT, per germline. CDR3: CASTPASGGYNEQFF. CDR3 nucleotide sequence: TGTGCCAGCACCCCAGCTAGCGGGGGCTACAATGAGCAGTTCTTC.

This clonotype was detected a few times. This chain connects TRBV7-2 to TRBJ2-1; 12 bases are shared with TRBD2. With the DNA end fitting TRBJ2-5 better, the J assignment may be wrong. CDR3 length: 15 residues. Germline V gene sequence: CDR1 SGHTA, CDR2 FQGNSA. The CDR3 nucleotides are TGTGCCAGCAGCTTCCAAACTAGCGGGGGGGAGACCCAGTACTTC. Its translation is CASSFQTSGGETQYF.